This is a list of T cell receptor beta chains from one sample in a study of shared clonotypes between healthy human individuals. TCRdb keeps only in-frame clones here, not all; method: immunoSEQ multiplex PCR. The profile shows 2 million to 3 million clones, 80% to 95% of them singletons. Source material: naive CD4+ T cells from PBMCs. Every receptor here comes from a man younger than 35 in good health. Some clones in this sample may be carry-over from other donors' samples. Each CDR3 is given with its conserved first and last residue. D genes are given only for firm matches. Expanded clones get a size class; other rows say once, few or many, or leave the size out.

>once|TRBD1|TRBV7-6|TRBJ1-4
CASSYFPGQGANEKLFF
TGTGCCAGCAGCTACTTTCCGGGACAGGGGGCTAATGAAAAACTGTTTTTT
>NA|TRBD1|TRBV28|TRBJ1-2
CASSSDRGTSDYTF
TGTGCCAGCAGCTCGGACAGGGGGACGTCCGACTACACCTTC
>NA|TRBD1|TRBV18|TRBJ2-2
CASSGTGGNTGELFF
TGTGCCAGCTCCGGGACAGGGGGTAACACCGGGGAGCTGTTTTTT
>NA|NA|TRBV30|TRBJ1-1
CAWSVRQPNTEAFF
TGTGCCTGGAGTGTAAGACAGCCGAACACTGAAGCTTTCTTT
>NA|TRBD1|TRBV28|TRBJ1-1
CASIRGLRQGSNTEAFF
TGTGCCAGCATCCGGGGGCTCCGACAGGGGTCAAACACTGAAGCTTTCTTT
>NA|NA|TRBV7-9|TRBJ1-1
CASSAQGWAEAFF
TGTGCCAGCAGCGCTCAGGGGTGGGCTGAAGCTTTCTTT
>once|NA|TRBV19|TRBJ2-5
CASSIERETQYF
TGTGCCAGTAGTATAGAAAGAGAGACCCAGTACTTC
>NA|TRBD2|TRBV27|TRBJ2-1
CASSAGLAGSAGEQFF
TGTGCCAGCAGTGCGGGACTAGCGGGTTCCGCGGGTGAGCAGTTCTTC
>once|TRBD2|TRBV5-1|TRBJ2-7
CASSTSTSGRGEQYF
TGCGCCAGCAGCACCTCCACTAGCGGGAGGGGAGAGCAGTACTTC
>NA|NA|TRBV5-5|TRBJ2-1
CASRSLDPGNEQFF
TGTGCCAGCAGGAGCTTGGACCCCGGCAATGAGCAGTTCTTC
>once|NA|TRBV19|TRBJ1-4
CASSPMEVSREKLFF
TGTGCCAGTAGTCCAATGGAGGTTAGTCGAGAAAAACTGTTTTTT
>NA|TRBD1|TRBV7-2|TRBJ2-2
CASSPGTGKSVRNTGELFF
TGTGCCAGCAGCCCCGGGACAGGGAAGTCGGTTAGGAACACCGGGGAGCTGTTTTTT
>NA|NA|TRBV2|TRBJ1-2
CASSADSVYGYTF
TGTGCCAGCAGTGCGGACAGTGTCTATGGCTACACCTTC
>once|NA|TRBV6-1|TRBJ1-5
CASLGTGWEPQHF
TGTGCCAGTCTTGGAACAGGTTGGGAGCCCCAGCATTTT